This is a list of T cell receptor beta chains from one sample in a study of cytomegalovirus exposure and HLA in healthy donors. This table comes from immunoSEQ multiplex PCR, and its TCRdb copy is limited to in-frame clones, with some not included. Of 110,000 to 150,000 clones in the sample, 60% to 80% were seen once. The sequenced material came from PBMCs. The receptor source for this set is a male donor in good health and CMV-seronegative. Each CDR3 is given with its conserved first and last residue.

>TRBJ2-1|TRBV7-3
CASSLLSGSYNEQFF
>TRBJ2-3|TRBV7-2
CASSPGLAGDTQYF
>TRBJ1-2|TRBV7-9
CASSPGQTLVYGYTF
>TRBJ2-3|TRBV2
CASSEATGTTDTQYF
>TRBJ1-4|TRBV18
CASSPDRNSATNEKLFF
>TRBJ2-5|TRBV7-7
CASTLGGGKTQYF
>TRBJ2-3|TRBV10-1
CASSDPGTGGGVDTQYF
>TRBJ1-1|TRBV6-6
CASSETENTEAFF
>TRBJ1-6|TRBV27
CASSLGQGRNSPLHF
>TRBJ2-2|TRBV19
CASNEGVLAGVTGELFF
>TRBJ1-5|TRBV6-5
CASSYSGGYQPQHF
>TRBJ2-3|TRBV27
CASSLSGLASDTQYF
>TRBJ2-2|TRBV19
CASSIERLAGAGELFF
>TRBJ2-1|TRBV5-1
CASSFGTSGIGPIYEQFF
>TRBJ2-1|TRBV7-9
CASSRRSVSYNEQFF
>TRBJ1-1|TRBV15
CATSGDRASTEAFF
>TRBJ1-1|TRBV18
CASSPTGNTEAFF
>TRBJ1-2|TRBV5-1
CASSSGDRAGGYTF
>TRBJ2-5|TRBV5-1
CASSSRQGGGTQYF
>TRBJ1-2|TRBV25-1
CASSTGTALYGYTF
>TRBJ2-7|TRBV19
CASSIRGGGYEQYF
>TRBJ2-7|TRBV4-2
CASSLGTGSSYEQYF
>TRBJ2-1|TRBV7-8
CASSFLAGGNNEQFF
>TRBJ2-2|TRBV6-1
CASSATGVPGELFF
>TRBJ1-2|TRBV7-9
CSSSLTGSTRHYGYTF
>TRBJ1-6|TRBV27
CASRPGGKSPLHF
>TRBJ2-1|TRBV10-3
CAIRDSLNEQFF
>TRBJ2-7|TRBV5-6
CASREVGGSYEQYF
>TRBJ2-5|TRBV15
CATSHDSQETQYF
>TRBJ2-4|TRBV6-6
CASSHLAGGNIQYF
>TRBJ1-2|TRBV5-5
CASSNGQVDYGYTF
>TRBJ2-7|TRBV6-6
CASSLPGTRKEQYF
>TRBJ2-7|TRBV21-1
CASSKRQAPDF
>TRBJ1-2|TRBV29-1
CSARGTGTNYGYTF
>TRBJ2-2|TRBV13
CASSSGTSGVNTGELFF
>TRBJ2-7|TRBV27
CASSTTGEQYF
>TRBJ2-5|TRBV7-3
CASSSGQGAGEETQYF
>TRBJ2-6|TRBV7-9
CASSEGKKGVSGANVLTF
>TRBJ1-2|TRBV25-1
CATGPGEDGYTF
>TRBJ1-2|TRBV6-5
CASRTVGALNYGYTF
>TRBJ1-4|TRBV14
CASSLRVTNEKLFF
>TRBJ2-7|TRBV5-1
CASNPSGNSYEQYF
>TRBJ1-3|TRBV7-3
CASSCRGLGNTIYF
>TRBJ1-5|TRBV30
CAWSGLGGLRQPQHF
>TRBJ1-5|TRBV16
CASSPFTGGNQPQHF
>TRBJ2-1|TRBV25-1
CASSREAGAYNEQFF
>TRBJ2-5|TRBV25-1
CASSDLGGQETQYF
>TRBJ2-2|TRBV5-4
CASSMGLAGVSNTGELFF
>TRBJ2-3|TRBV2
CASSEGGPFSTDTQYF
>TRBJ2-2|TRBV18
CASSTGQGNTGELFF